The clone carrying this T cell receptor (beta chain) was recorded a few times. As yet, its antigen is unknown. As to time point: late sampling 161 to 241 days after vaccination in a few convalescent patients. TCRdb processed the PCR reads anew with MiXCR; each CDR3 protein has one entry. This table has some 28,000 distinct CDR3 sequences, approximately 48% appearing once. This record belongs to a study of vaccination and CD4 T cells after COVID-19. Study as a whole: Each of a few convalescent patients provided samples at day 14 and again at days 161 to 241 post-vaccination.

The study's findings and limits: Convalescent patients displayed spike mono-reactivity in 304 of 307 vaccine-specific clones. Sampling was limited to relatively few convalescent patients, with no early post-infection timepoints studied.

Germline V gene data show CDR1 as DFQATT and CDR2 as SNEGSKA (reference sequence). The ends lost 4 bases at V and 1 base at J; junction bases unmatched: 3. This CDR3 is built from 14 residues. The clonotype comes from a human donor who had recovered from COVID-19. The chain links TRBV20-1 to TRBJ1-5, with 8 bases matching TRBD1. The sample consisted of CD4+ T cells from blood, taken about 7 months after SARS-CoV-2 vaccination. The CDR3 sequence is CSATGGISNQPQHF. CDR3 nucleotides: TGCAGTGCTACAGGGGGCATAAGCAATCAGCCCCAGCATTTT.